Below are 23 T cell receptor beta chains sequenced from a single sample in a study of PD-1 blockade in classical Hodgkin lymphoma. Time point denoted: newly diagnosed, previously untreated cHL patient sample. Magnetic negative selection purified CD4+ T cells from thawed PBMCs. The protocol was immunoSEQ multiplex PCR, while the TCRdb copy is restricted to in-frame clones and leaves out a portion. The table has about 24,000 clones, roughly nine tenths seen once. The sequenced sample consisted of CD4+ T cells from blood. The receptor source for this set is a human donor with classical Hodgkin lymphoma.

The genes are TRBV6-5 and TRBJ2-7, with 7 bases identical to TRBD1. V lost 3 bases, J lost 4 bases, and 6 bases stayed unmatched. The V gene's germline CDR1 is MNHEY and CDR2 SVGAGI. The CDR3 runs 14 residues. Here the CDR3 reads CASSYRQGIYEQYF. The CDR3 DNA reads TGTGCCAGCAGTTATCGACAGGGTATTTACGAGCAGTACTTC.

The V gene is TRBV11-2, the J gene TRBJ2-7; 8 nucleotides align to TRBD2. The V segment lost 1 base and the J segment 5 bases; nucleotides outside the gene matches: 7. Germline CDR1 reads SGHAT; CDR2 reads FQNNGV. CDR3 length: 15 amino acids. CDR3 bases: TGTGCCAGCAGCTTAGTCCAAGGACTAGCCAACGAGCAGTACTTC. Translated, it gives CASSLVQGLANEQYF.

This clone has only one observation. The chain links TRBV19 to TRBJ2-3; D is possibly TRBD2 (6 bases). The CDR3 extends over 15 amino acids. CDR1 and CDR2 (germline): LNHDA, SQIVND (reference sequence). Trimming left V 5 bases short and J 4 bases short, with 16 bases between. Here the CDR3 reads CASSWWGVRADTQYF. CDR3 coding DNA: TGTGCCAGTAGTTGGTGGGGGGTTCGGGCAGATACGCAGTATTTT.

This chain connects TRBV28 to TRBJ2-1; D not certain. Per the germline V gene, CDR1 is MDHEN and CDR2 is SYDVKM. Trimming removed 5 bases at V and 15 bases at J, with 14 bases between. The length of the CDR3 is 11 residues. CDR3 sequence: CASSKSSNPFF. CDR3 bases: TGTGCCAGCAGTAAGAGCAGCAATCCGTTCTTC.

This chain joins TRBV7-6 and TRBJ1-3, with a tentative D call TRBD1 (5 bases). The V end was cut by 5 bases, the J end by 0 bases, with 8 bases between. The CDR3 is 14 amino acids. Germline CDR1 SGHVS, CDR2 FNYEAQ. In nucleotides, the CDR3 is TGTGCCAGCAGCCCGGGACTCTCTGGAAACACCATATATTTT. The encoded protein is CASSPGLSGNTIYF.

The chain is built from TRBV11-2 and TRBJ1-6, with D uncertain. The CDR3 is 15 amino acids. Germline V gives CDR1 SGHAT, CDR2 FQNNGV. Trimming took off 5 bases at V and 8 bases at J, with 16 bases between the two ends. For the CDR3, the DNA is TGTGCCAGCAGCCGTATTACTAGAAGAGATTCACCCCTCCACTTT. Its translation: CASSRITRRDSPLHF.

The CDR3 region is CAWSGPSRGSEKLFF. The CDR3 region has the DNA TGTGCCTGGAGCGGTCCGTCCAGGGGAAGTGAAAAACTGTTTTTT. The gene calls are TRBV30 and TRBJ1-4; D is possibly TRBD1 (6 bases). Germline CDR1 GTSNPN, CDR2 SVGIG (reference sequence). The length of the CDR3 is 15 residues. V lost 3 bases, J lost 7 bases, and 18 bases lay in between.

V and J are TRBV27 and TRBJ2-1; TRBD2 aligns across 10 bases. V trimming: 2 bases; J trimming: 3 bases; junction bases outside the gene matches: 7. The length of the CDR3 is 17 residues. Germline CDR1 and CDR2: MNHEY and SMNVEV (reference sequence). CDR3 sequence (DNA): TGTGCCAGCAGTTTACCCTGGGTAGCGGGGGGCTACAATGAGCAGTTCTTC. Protein sequence: CASSLPWVAGGYNEQFF.

V is TRBV28 and J is TRBJ2-5; 8 bases are a match to TRBD2. After removal of 6 bases from V and 0 bases from J, the junction contained 9 bases not matched to a gene. CDR3 length: 16 residues. Germline lookup yields CDR1 MDHEN and CDR2 SYDVKM. Written as DNA, the CDR3 is TGTGCCAGCAGAAGAACAGCGGGGGCAAACCAAGAGACCCAGTACTTC. Protein sequence: CASRRTAGANQETQYF. The variable domain in full, with the rest retrieved from reference TRBV28 and TRBJ2-5, is DVKVTQSSRYLVKRTGEKVFLECVQDMDHENMFWYRQDPGLGLRLIYFSYDVKMKEKGDIPEGYSVSREKKERFSLILESASTNQTSMYLCASRRTAGANQETQYFGPGTRLLVL.

This chain uses TRBV29-1 with TRBJ1-3, with 8 bases that match TRBD1. This CDR3 is 13 amino acids long. Germline CDR1 is SQVTM and CDR2 is ANQGSEA. The trim removed 4 bases at V and 3 bases at J, leaving 2 bases unmatched. The CDR3: CSVADRDGNTIYF. The CDR3 DNA reads TGCAGCGTTGCGGACAGGGATGGAAACACCATATATTTT.

The V call is TRBV9, the J call TRBJ2-5; TRBD1 agrees at 7 bases. Germline CDR1 reads SGDLS; CDR2 reads YYNGEE. This CDR3 contains 15 residues. The J segment lost 4 bases and the V segment lost 0 bases, leaving 6 bases of the junction unmatched. The CDR3 sequence: CASSVGGGHGETQYF. CDR3 nucleotide sequence: TGTGCCAGCAGCGTAGGAGGGGGCCATGGAGAGACCCAGTACTTC.

This clone was recorded only once. The J gene is TRBJ2-7, the V gene TRBV11-3, with TRBD1 matching over 7 bases. V shed 3 bases and J 2 bases; nucleotides not matched to a gene: 4. CDR1 is SGHNT and CDR2 is YENEEA in the germline V gene. CDR3 length: 14 amino acids. CDR3 region: CASSFGTVPYEQYF. The CDR3 nucleotides are TGTGCCAGCAGCTTCGGGACAGTACCCTACGAGCAGTACTTC.

This clone showed up just a few times. The chain uses TRBV27 and TRBJ1-2; 7 bases fit TRBD1. CDR1 and CDR2 from the germline V gene are MNHEY and SMNVEV (reference sequence). Germline trimming cut 6 bases from V and 4 bases from J; bases unmatched to any gene: 8. This CDR3 has 14 amino acids. In DNA, the CDR3 is TGTGCCAGCAGCCCTGGACAGGCCCGCTATGGCTACACCTTC. Encoded protein: CASSPGQARYGYTF.

The gene calls are TRBV7-2 and TRBJ2-7, with 8 bases fitting TRBD2. V shed 2 bases and J 0 bases; nucleotides not matched to a gene: 6. The CDR3 sequence is 16 residues long. Germline CDR1 reads SGHTA; CDR2 reads FQGNSA. The CDR3 here is CASSLRLAGFSYEQYF. In nucleotides, the CDR3 is TGTGCCAGCAGCTTACGGCTAGCGGGTTTCTCCTACGAGCAGTACTTC.

This chain links TRBV7-2 with TRBJ2-2; 9 bases map to TRBD1. The germline V gene has CDR1 SGHTA and CDR2 FQGNSA. The junction had 9 bases not matched to a gene; V was cut back by 4 bases and J by 6 bases. This CDR3 has 16 amino acids. The CDR3 nucleotides read TGTGCCAGCAGCTCCATACCGGGACAGGGAGCCGGGGAGCTGTTTTTT. It encodes CASSSIPGQGAGELFF.

The V and J genes are TRBV27 and TRBJ2-5; 11 positions agree with TRBD1. V dropped 11 bases and J dropped 7; count of bases not matched to a gene: 6. This CDR3 region has 12 residues. Looked up from germline, CDR1 is MNHEY and CDR2 is SMNVEV (reference sequence). This CDR3 is CADGGQGGTQYF. In nucleotides, the CDR3 is TGTGCCGACGGGGGACAGGGGGGGACCCAGTACTTC.

This chain joins TRBV6-6 and TRBJ2-2; D is possibly TRBD1 (6 bases). There are 12 residues in the CDR3. Germline V gene sequence: CDR1 MNHNY, CDR2 SVGAGI (reference sequence). V was clipped by 6 bases and J by 10 bases, with 12 bases between them. The CDR3 here is CASRRGFLELFF. The CDR3, as DNA: TGTGCCAGCAGAAGGGGGTTTTTGGAGCTGTTTTTT.

The genes are TRBV25-1 and TRBJ2-5, with 7 bases matching TRBD1. From germline, CDR1 is MGHDK and CDR2 SYGVNS. This CDR3 has 13 residues. Losses at the gene ends were 6 bases for V and 2 bases for J; bases not matched to a gene: 3. Here the CDR3 DNA reads TGTGCCAGCAGGACAGGGCGGCAAGAGACCCAGTACTTC. Protein sequence: CASRTGRQETQYF.

The chain joins TRBV7-7 to TRBJ1-3; D remains unclear. The CDR3 runs to 13 residues. Trimming took off 2 bases at V and 4 bases at J, with 6 bases between the two ends. Germline V CDR1 and CDR2: SSHAT, FNYEAQ (reference sequence). The CDR3 coding sequence is TGTGCCAGCAGCTTATCCTACGGAAACACCATATATTTT. It encodes CASSLSYGNTIYF.

This chain links TRBV4-3 with TRBJ2-3; TRBD2 matches 10 bases. Per germline, CDR1 LGHNA and CDR2 YSLEER. The CDR3 is 17 amino acids. Trimming cost V 1 base and J 2 bases; bases outside gene matches: 6. The CDR3 here is CASSQGLAGASTDTQYF. The CDR3 region has the DNA TGCGCCAGCAGCCAAGGGCTAGCGGGGGCCTCCACAGATACGCAGTATTTT.

The chain links TRBV5-1 to TRBJ2-3, with unresolved D. Trimming took 8 bases from V and 0 from J, leaving 16 bases between them. CDR1 and CDR2 (germline): SGHRS, YFSETQ. This CDR3 is 15 amino acids long. The CDR3 DNA sequence: TGCGCCAGTTCCCCCGGGCGCCCTAGCACAGATACGCAGTATTTT. It translates to CASSPGRPSTDTQYF.

The chain recombines TRBV6-5 with TRBJ1-5; D unclear. Germline V gives CDR1 MNHEY, CDR2 SVGAGI. CDR3 size: 13 residues. The V gene lost 8 bases and the J gene lost 0 bases, with 8 bases spanning the gap. The CDR3: CASADYSNQPQHF. The CDR3 DNA is TGTGCCAGCGCGGACTATAGCAATCAGCCCCAGCATTTT.

The rearrangement uses TRBV5-6 and TRBJ2-5; D tentatively fits TRBD1 or TRBD2 (6 bases each). Trimming left V 0 bases short and J 5 bases short, with 17 bases between. The CDR3 is 16 residues long. Germline assignment: CDR1 SGHDT and CDR2 YYEEEE. The CDR3 sequence: CASSLGGALDRETQYF. As DNA, the CDR3 is TGTGCCAGCAGCTTGGGGGGGGCGTTGGATCGGGAGACCCAGTACTTC.